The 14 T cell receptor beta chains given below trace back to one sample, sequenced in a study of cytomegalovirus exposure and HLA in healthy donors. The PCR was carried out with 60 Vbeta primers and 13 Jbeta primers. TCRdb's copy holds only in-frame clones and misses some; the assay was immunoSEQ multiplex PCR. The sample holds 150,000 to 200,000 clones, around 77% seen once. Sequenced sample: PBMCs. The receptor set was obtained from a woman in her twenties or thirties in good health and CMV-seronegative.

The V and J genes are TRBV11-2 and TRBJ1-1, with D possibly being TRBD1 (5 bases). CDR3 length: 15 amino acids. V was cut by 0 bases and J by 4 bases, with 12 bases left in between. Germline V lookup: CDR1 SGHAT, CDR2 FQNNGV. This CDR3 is CASSLDRGKSTEAFF. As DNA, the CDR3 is TGTGCCAGCAGCTTAGATCGGGGGAAAAGCACTGAAGCTTTCTTT.

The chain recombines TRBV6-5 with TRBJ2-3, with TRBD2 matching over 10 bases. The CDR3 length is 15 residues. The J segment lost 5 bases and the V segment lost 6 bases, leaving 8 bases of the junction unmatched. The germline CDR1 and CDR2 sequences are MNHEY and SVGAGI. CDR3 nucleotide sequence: TGTGCCAGCAGGCCTAGCGGGGGCTCCGGAGATACGCAGTATTTT. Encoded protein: CASRPSGGSGDTQYF.

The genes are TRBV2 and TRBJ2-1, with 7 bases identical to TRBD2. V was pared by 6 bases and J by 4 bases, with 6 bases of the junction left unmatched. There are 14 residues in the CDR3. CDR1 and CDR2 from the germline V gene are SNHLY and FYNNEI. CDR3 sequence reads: CASRPRRGYNEQFF. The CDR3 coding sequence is TGTGCCAGCAGACCACGGCGGGGGTACAATGAGCAGTTCTTC.

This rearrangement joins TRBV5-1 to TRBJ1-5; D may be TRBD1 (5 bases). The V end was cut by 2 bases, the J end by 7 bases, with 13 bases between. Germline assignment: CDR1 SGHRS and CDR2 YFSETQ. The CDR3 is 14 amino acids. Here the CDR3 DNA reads TGCGCCAGCAGCTTCGGAGGGGAGCGACAGCCCCAGCATTTT. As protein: CASSFGGERQPQHF.

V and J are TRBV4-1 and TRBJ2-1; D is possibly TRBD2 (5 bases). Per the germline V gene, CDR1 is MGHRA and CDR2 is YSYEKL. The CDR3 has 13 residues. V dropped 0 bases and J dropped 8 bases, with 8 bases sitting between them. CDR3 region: CASSQDSRDEQFF. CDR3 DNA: TGCGCCAGCAGCCAAGATTCGAGGGATGAGCAGTTCTTC.

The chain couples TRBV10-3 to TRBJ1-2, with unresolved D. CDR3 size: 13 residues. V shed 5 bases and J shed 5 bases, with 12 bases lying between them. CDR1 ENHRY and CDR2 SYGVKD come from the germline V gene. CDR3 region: CAISYAGEYGYTF. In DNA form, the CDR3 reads TGTGCCATCAGTTATGCCGGGGAGTATGGCTACACCTTC.

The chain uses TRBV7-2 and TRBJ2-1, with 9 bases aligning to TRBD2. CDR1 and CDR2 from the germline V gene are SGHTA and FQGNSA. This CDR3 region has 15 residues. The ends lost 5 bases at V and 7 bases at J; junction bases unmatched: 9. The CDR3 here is CASSSGTSRTNEQFF. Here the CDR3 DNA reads TGTGCCAGCAGCAGTGGGACTAGCCGGACGAATGAGCAGTTCTTC.

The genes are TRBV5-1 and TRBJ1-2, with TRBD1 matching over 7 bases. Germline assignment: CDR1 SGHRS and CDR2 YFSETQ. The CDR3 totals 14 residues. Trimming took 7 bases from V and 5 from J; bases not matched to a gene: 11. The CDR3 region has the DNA TGCGCCAGCCGAGAGACAGGGACAGAATATGGCTACACCTTC. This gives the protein CASRETGTEYGYTF.

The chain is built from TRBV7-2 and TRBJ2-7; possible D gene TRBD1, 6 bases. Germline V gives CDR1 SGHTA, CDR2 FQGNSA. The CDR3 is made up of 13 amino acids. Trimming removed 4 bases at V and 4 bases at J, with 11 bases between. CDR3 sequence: CASSSLRGYEQYF. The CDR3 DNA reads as TGTGCCAGCAGCTCCCTCAGGGGTTACGAGCAGTACTTC.

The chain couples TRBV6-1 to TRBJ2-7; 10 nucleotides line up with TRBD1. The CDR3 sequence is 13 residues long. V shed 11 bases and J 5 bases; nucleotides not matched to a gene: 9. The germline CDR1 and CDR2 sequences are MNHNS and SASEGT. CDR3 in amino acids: CAVRGTGVDEQYF. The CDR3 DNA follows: TGTGCCGTAAGGGGGACAGGGGTGGACGAGCAGTACTTC.

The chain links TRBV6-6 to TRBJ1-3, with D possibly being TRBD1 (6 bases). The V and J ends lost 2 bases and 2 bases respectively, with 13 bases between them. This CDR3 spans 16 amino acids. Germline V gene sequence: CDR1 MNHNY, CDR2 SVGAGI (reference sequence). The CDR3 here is CASSYGQGSTGNTIYF. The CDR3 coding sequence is TGTGCCAGCAGTTACGGTCAGGGGTCTACTGGAAACACCATATATTTT.

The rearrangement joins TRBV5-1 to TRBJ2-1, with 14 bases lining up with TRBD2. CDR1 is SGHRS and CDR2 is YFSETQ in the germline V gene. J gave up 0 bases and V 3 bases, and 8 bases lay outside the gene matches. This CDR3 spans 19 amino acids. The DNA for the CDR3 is TGCGCCAGCAGCTGGACGACTAGCGGGGGGGCTAGCTCCTACAATGAGCAGTTCTTC. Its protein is CASSWTTSGGASSYNEQFF.

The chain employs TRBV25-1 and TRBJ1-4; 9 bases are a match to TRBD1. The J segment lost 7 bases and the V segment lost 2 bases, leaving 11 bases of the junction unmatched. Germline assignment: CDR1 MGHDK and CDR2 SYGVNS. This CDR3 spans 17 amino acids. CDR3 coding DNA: TGTGCCAGCAGTGAAATTCGGGATACAGGGGGCCTTGAAAAACTGTTTTTT. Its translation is CASSEIRDTGGLEKLFF.

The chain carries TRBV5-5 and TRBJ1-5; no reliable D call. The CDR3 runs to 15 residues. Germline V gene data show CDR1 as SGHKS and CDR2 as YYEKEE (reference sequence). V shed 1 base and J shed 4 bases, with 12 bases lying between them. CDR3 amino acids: CASSLNRRQNQPQHF. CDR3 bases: TGTGCCAGCAGCTTGAACCGCCGTCAGAATCAGCCCCAGCATTTT.